These 24 T cell receptor beta chains originate from one sample sequenced in a study of cytomegalovirus exposure and HLA in healthy donors. The PCR contained 60 Vbeta and 13 Jbeta primers. The repertoire was sequenced with immunoSEQ multiplex PCR; TCRdb's copy has only in-frame clones and lacks some. The sample consists of about 130,000 clones, 65% to 75% of them appearing once. Sequences were obtained from PBMCs. The receptors were gathered from a woman in her 50s in good health and CMV-seropositive.

The V call is TRBV2, the J call TRBJ2-1; 8 positions agree with TRBD1. The ends lost 6 bases at V and 6 bases at J; junction bases unmatched: 10. The germline V gene encodes CDR1 SNHLY and CDR2 FYNNEI. The CDR3 consists of 15 residues. CDR3 sequence (DNA): TGTGCCAGCAGGGAGACAGGGGAGTATAGCAATGAGCAGTTCTTC. It encodes CASRETGEYSNEQFF. Complete variable domain (other parts from reference TRBV2 and TRBJ2-1): EPEVTQTPSHQVTQMGQEVILRCVPISNHLYFYWYRQILGQKVEFLVSFYNNEISEKSEIFDDQFSVERPDGSNFTLKIRSTKLEDSAMYFCASRETGEYSNEQFFGPGTRLTVL.

The chain uses TRBV27 and TRBJ2-1; D remains ambiguous. From germline, CDR1 is MNHEY and CDR2 SMNVEV (reference sequence). V gave up 6 bases and J gave up 6 bases, with 3 bases separating them. The CDR3 runs to 10 residues. CDR3: CASSFNEQFF. CDR3 bases: TGTGCCAGCAGCTTCAATGAGCAGTTCTTC.

This clone was picked up a small number of times. The rearrangement joins TRBV5-5 to TRBJ2-7; 8 positions agree with TRBD2. There are 13 residues in the CDR3. Trimming cost V 4 bases and J 4 bases; bases outside gene matches: 4. Germline CDR1 is SGHKS and CDR2 is YYEKEE (reference sequence). The chain's CDR3 is CASSPRGGYEQYF. Here the CDR3 DNA reads TGTGCCAGCAGCCCTCGGGGGGGATACGAGCAGTACTTC.

This clone has only a few counts. V is TRBV6-5 and J is TRBJ1-6; D is perhaps TRBD1 (5 bases). Germline lookup yields CDR1 MNHEY and CDR2 SVGAGI. The V gene lost 5 bases and the J gene lost 7 bases, with 12 bases spanning the gap. CDR3 length: 14 residues. CDR3 DNA: TGTGCCAGCAGTCCTCCAGGGCCAAATTCACCCCTCCACTTT. Translated, it gives CASSPPGPNSPLHF.

The rearrangement uses TRBV4-2 and TRBJ1-6, with D perhaps matching TRBD1 (5 bases). The CDR3 loop spans 16 amino acids. CDR1 LGHNA and CDR2 YNFKEQ come from the germline V gene. Trimming removed 0 bases at V and 6 bases at J, with 12 bases between. Written as DNA, the CDR3 is TGTGCCAGCAGCCAAGATGGCGGGGGACCTAATTCACCCCTCCACTTT. As protein: CASSQDGGGPNSPLHF.

The V and J genes are TRBV6-1 and TRBJ1-1; 7 bases align to TRBD1. This CDR3 is 14 amino acids long. Trimming removed 6 bases from V and 6 bases from J; junction bases left unmatched: 10. The germline CDR1 and CDR2 sequences are MNHNS and SASEGT. The CDR3 region has the DNA TGTGCCAGCAGCCGCGACAGGGAGCGGGCTGAAGCTTTCTTT. Translation: CASSRDRERAEAFF.

The J gene is TRBJ1-1, the V gene TRBV7-8; D ambiguous. From germline, CDR1 is SGHVS and CDR2 FQNEAQ. V shed 5 bases and J shed 4 bases, with 11 bases lying between them. The CDR3 covers 13 residues. The CDR3 sequence is CASSPEEGTEAFF. The CDR3 region has the DNA TGTGCCAGCAGCCCCGAAGAGGGCACTGAAGCTTTCTTT.

This clone appeared a single time. The chain uses TRBV10-3 and TRBJ2-3; D perhaps matches TRBD2 (6 bases). The V and J ends lost 10 bases and 2 bases respectively, with 10 bases between them. The germline gives CDR1 ENHRY, CDR2 SYGVKD. This CDR3 spans 12 amino acids. CDR3 region: CATTGDTDTQYF. As DNA, the CDR3 is TGTGCCACTACGGGGGACACAGATACGCAGTATTTT.

The rearrangement uses TRBV5-4 and TRBJ2-7; D perhaps matches TRBD2 (7 bases). Germline V lookup: CDR1 SGHNT, CDR2 YYREEE (reference sequence). The CDR3 is made up of 16 amino acids. Trimming left V 0 bases short and J 0 bases short, with 13 bases between. The DNA of the CDR3 is TGTGCCAGCAGCTTGGGTCCGGGGGGCATCTCCTACGAGCAGTACTTC. Protein sequence: CASSLGPGGISYEQYF.

As concerns this clone: Possible read error: a much larger clone is one base away. V usage is TRBV11-3 and J usage is TRBJ2-7, with D possibly TRBD1 on 6 matching bases. The CDR3 is made up of 13 amino acids. CDR1 and CDR2 from the germline V gene are SGHNT and YENEEA. V shed 5 bases and J shed 0 bases, with 8 bases lying between them. The CDR3 DNA reads TGTGCCAGCAGCCGGGACAACTCCTACGAGCAGTACTTC. This translates into CASSRDNSYEQYF. The variable domain in full, with the rest retrieved from reference TRBV11-3 and TRBJ2-7, is EAGVVQSPRYKIIEKKQPVAFWCNPISGHNTLYWYLQNLGQGPELLIRYENEEAVDDSQLPKDRFSAERLKGVDSTLKIQPAELGDSAVYLCASSRDNSYEQYFGPGTRLTVT.

Regarding this clone: The junction does not match germline at one end; this may be a read error. This sequence joins TRBV29-1 and TRBJ1-1, with 7 positions matching TRBD1. The CDR3 is 11 residues long. Per germline, CDR1 SQVTM and CDR2 ANQGSEA. CDR3 protein: CSILVGQALLF. DNA for the CDR3: TGCAGCATTCTCGTAGGACAGGCGCTTCTCTTT.

V gene TRBV7-8 combines with J gene TRBJ1-5; perhaps TRBD1 as D (5 bases). The CDR3 is made up of 17 amino acids. V was clipped by 3 bases and J by 0 bases, with 15 bases between them. Germline loops: CDR1 SGHVS, CDR2 FQNEAQ. CDR3 sequence reads: CASSFSVQGGSNQPQHF. The CDR3 nucleotides are TGTGCCAGCAGCTTTTCGGTCCAGGGAGGTAGCAATCAGCCCCAGCATTTT. The entire variable domain, with the rest obtained from reference TRBV7-8 and TRBJ1-5, is as follows: GAGVSQSPRYKVAKRGQDVALRCDPISGHVSLFWYQQALGQGPEFLTYFQNEAQLDKSGLPSDRFFAERPEGSVSTLKIQRTQQEDSAVYLCASSFSVQGGSNQPQHFGDGTRLSIL.

This sequence joins TRBV2 and TRBJ2-3; D is unclear. In germline, CDR1 is SNHLY, CDR2 FYNNEI. V shed 5 bases and J shed 0 bases, with 9 bases lying between them. CDR3 length equals 14 residues. The DNA of the CDR3 is TGTGCCAGCAGTCGAGTTTCTAGCACAGATACGCAGTATTTT. Its translation is CASSRVSSTDTQYF. Full variable domain (remainder filled in from reference TRBV2 and TRBJ2-3): EPEVTQTPSHQVTQMGQEVILRCVPISNHLYFYWYRQILGQKVEFLVSFYNNEISEKSEIFDDQFSVERPDGSNFTLKIRSTKLEDSAMYFCASSRVSSTDTQYFGPGTRLTVL.

V usage is TRBV7-2 and J usage is TRBJ1-1; weak D call: TRBD1 (5 bases). Germline CDR1 is SGHTA and CDR2 is FQGNSA. Trimming took 0 bases from V and 3 from J, leaving 23 bases between them. The CDR3 runs to 19 residues. The CDR3 coding sequence is TGTGCCAGCAGCTTAGCGCTGGGGCAGGTGACCACCCTGGACACTGAAGCTTTCTTT. Its protein is CASSLALGQVTTLDTEAFF.

Written as DNA, the CDR3 is TGTGCCAGCAGCGGGACCCGGGACACCCCCATACGGGATTCACCCCTCCACTTT. Translation gives CASSGTRDTPIRDSPLHF. This chain uses TRBV7-8 with TRBJ1-6; perhaps TRBD1 as D (6 bases). Trimming removed 5 bases at V and 8 bases at J, with 25 bases between. Germline V gene data show CDR1 as SGHVS and CDR2 as FQNEAQ. The CDR3 spans 18 residues.

This clone occurred once. V and J are TRBV2 and TRBJ1-1; no definite D call. The CDR3 spans 12 residues. Germline loops: CDR1 SNHLY, CDR2 FYNNEI. V was cut by 4 bases and J by 5 bases, with 8 bases left in between. CDR3 loop: CASSVSGTEAFF. The CDR3 DNA reads as TGTGCCAGCAGTGTATCGGGTACTGAAGCTTTCTTT.

The chain couples TRBV2 to TRBJ1-1, with TRBD1 as a possible D gene (6 bases). CDR3 size: 11 residues. Germline loops: CDR1 SNHLY, CDR2 FYNNEI. V was clipped by 10 bases and J by 9 bases, with 15 bases between them. CDR3 sequence: CATGWDTQAFF. DNA for the CDR3: TGTGCCACAGGATGGGACACCCAAGCTTTCTTT.

For this clone: This CDR3 is missing its conserved last phenylalanine or tryptophan, likely due to a read error. The rearrangement links TRBV30 to TRBJ1-5, with D perhaps TRBD1 (5 bases). The CDR3 extends over 12 amino acids. V shed 3 bases and J shed 6 bases, with 9 bases lying between them. Germline V CDR1 and CDR2: GTSNPN, SVGIG (reference sequence). This chain's CDR3 is CAWSRVGQPQHL. The CDR3, as DNA: TGTGCCTGGAGCAGGGTAGGTCAGCCCCAGCATTTG.

A few counts support this clone. The genes are TRBV7-6 and TRBJ2-2; D possibly corresponds to TRBD1 (5 bases). CDR3 length equals 15 residues. Trimming took off 1 base at V and 1 base at J, with 7 bases between the two ends. In germline, CDR1 is SGHVS, CDR2 FNYEAQ. The CDR3 DNA sequence: TGTGCCAGCAGCTTAGGGGGCCGGAACACCGGGGAGCTGTTTTTT. Its protein is CASSLGGRNTGELFF. The complete variable domain, with remaining parts taken from reference TRBV7-6 and TRBJ2-2, reads GAGVSQSPRYKVTKRGQDVALRCDPISGHVSLYWYRQALGQGPEFLTYFNYEAQQDKSGLPNDRFSAERPEGSISTLTIQRTEQRDSAMYRCASSLGGRNTGELFFGEGSRLTVL.

The table lists this clone with a count of one. The chain combines TRBV5-1 with TRBJ2-1; 10 bases fit TRBD2. There are 17 residues in the CDR3. CDR1 is SGHRS and CDR2 is YFSETQ in the germline V gene. After removal of 4 bases from V and 3 bases from J, the junction contained 10 bases not matched to a gene. CDR3 in DNA: TGCGCCAGCAGCAGCCTAGCGGGGGTGATCGGCTACAATGAGCAGTTCTTC. Translated, it gives CASSSLAGVIGYNEQFF. Drawing the rest from reference TRBV5-1 and TRBJ2-1, the complete variable domain is KAGVTQTPRYLIKTRGQQVTLSCSPISGHRSVSWYQQTPGQGLQFLFEYFSETQRNKGNFPGRFSGRQFSNSRSEMNVSTLELGDSALYLCASSSLAGVIGYNEQFFGPGTRLTVL.

The J gene is TRBJ2-7, the V gene TRBV9; D gene ambiguous. This CDR3 contains 14 residues. V was cut by 0 bases and J by 7 bases, with 14 bases left in between. Germline CDR1 is SGDLS and CDR2 is YYNGEE. The CDR3 region has the DNA TGTGCCAGCAGCGTAGACCTCCCCGGTACTGAGCAGTACTTC. Protein: CASSVDLPGTEQYF.

The V and J genes are TRBV30 and TRBJ1-2; D might be TRBD1 (5 bases). In germline, CDR1 is GTSNPN, CDR2 SVGIG (reference sequence). The CDR3 is 11 residues long. Trimming cost V 4 bases and J 8 bases, with 11 bases left between them. In DNA form, the CDR3 reads TGTGCCTGGATCAGGGTCGGGGGCTACACCTTC. Its protein is CAWIRVGGYTF.

The genes are TRBV18 and TRBJ2-5, with 9 bases matching TRBD2. The CDR3 contains 14 residues. Trimming removed 6 bases from V and 3 bases from J; junction bases left unmatched: 5. Germline values: CDR1 KGHSH, CDR2 LQKENI. The CDR3 DNA sequence: TGTGCCAGCTCCCCTAGCGGGGCCAAAGAGACCCAGTACTTC. It is translated as CASSPSGAKETQYF.

The chain couples TRBV5-1 to TRBJ1-4; the D gene is possibly TRBD1 (5 bases). The CDR3 covers 14 residues. Trimming shortened V by 4 bases and J by 4 bases, and 11 bases separated the two germline ends. From germline, CDR1 is SGHRS and CDR2 YFSETQ. The CDR3 loop is CASSMTVSNEKLFF. The DNA of the CDR3 is TGCGCCAGCAGCATGACAGTTAGTAATGAAAAACTGTTTTTT.